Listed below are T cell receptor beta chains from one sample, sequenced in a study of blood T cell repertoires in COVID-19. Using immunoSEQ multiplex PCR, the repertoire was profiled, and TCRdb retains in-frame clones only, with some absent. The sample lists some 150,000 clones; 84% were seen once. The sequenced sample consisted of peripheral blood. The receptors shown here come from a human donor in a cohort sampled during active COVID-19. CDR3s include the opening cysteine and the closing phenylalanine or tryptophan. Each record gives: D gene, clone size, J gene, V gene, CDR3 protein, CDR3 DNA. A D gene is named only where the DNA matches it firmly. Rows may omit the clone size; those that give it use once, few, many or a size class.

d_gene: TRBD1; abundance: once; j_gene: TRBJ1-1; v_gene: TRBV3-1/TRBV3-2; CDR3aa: CASSRTGGNTEAFF; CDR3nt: TGTGCCAGCAGCCGGACAGGGGGGAACACTGAAGCTTTCTTT
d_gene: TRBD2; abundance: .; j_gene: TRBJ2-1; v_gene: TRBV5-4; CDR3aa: CASSSGTSGARGGNEQFF; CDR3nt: TGTGCCAGCAGCTCTGGGACTAGCGGGGCGCGGGGGGGCAATGAGCAGTTCTTC
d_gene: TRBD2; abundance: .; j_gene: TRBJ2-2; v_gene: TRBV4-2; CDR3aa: CASSQDRTSRNTGELFF; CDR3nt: TGTGCCAGCAGCCAAGATAGGACTAGCAGGAACACCGGGGAGCTGTTTTTT
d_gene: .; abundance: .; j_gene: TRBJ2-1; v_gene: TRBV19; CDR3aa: CASSIRVLFGYNEQFF; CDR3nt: TGTGCCAGTAGTATCAGGGTCCTCTTCGGGTACAATGAGCAGTTCTTC
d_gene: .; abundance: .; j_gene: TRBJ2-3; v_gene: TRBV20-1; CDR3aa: CSELRLDTQYF; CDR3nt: TGCAGTGAGCTCCGTTTGGATACGCAGTATTTT
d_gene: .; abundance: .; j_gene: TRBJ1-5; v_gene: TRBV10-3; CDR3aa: CATTGGEGDSNQPQHF; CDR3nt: TGTGCCACCACGGGAGGGGAGGGGGATAGCAATCAGCCCCAGCATTTT
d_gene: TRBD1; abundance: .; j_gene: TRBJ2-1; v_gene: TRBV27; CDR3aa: CASADRGSYNEQFF; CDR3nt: TGTGCCAGCGCCGACAGGGGCTCCTACAATGAGCAGTTCTTC
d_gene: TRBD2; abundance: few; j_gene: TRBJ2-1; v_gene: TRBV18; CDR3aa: CASSPTLAGVSYNEQFF; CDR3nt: TGTGCCAGCTCACCTACACTAGCGGGAGTTTCCTACAATGAGCAGTTCTTC
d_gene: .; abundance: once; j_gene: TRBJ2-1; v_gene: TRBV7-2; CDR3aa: CASSLARRAGNEQFF; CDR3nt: TGTGCCAGCAGCTTAGCGCGGAGGGCGGGAAATGAGCAGTTCTTC
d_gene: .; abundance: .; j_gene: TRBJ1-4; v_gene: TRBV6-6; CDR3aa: CASSGGVWEKLFF; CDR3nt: TGTGCCAGCAGCGGAGGGGTTTGGGAAAAACTGTTTTTT
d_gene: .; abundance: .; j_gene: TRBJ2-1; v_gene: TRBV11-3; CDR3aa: CASSLGQPGGAYNEQFF; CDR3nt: TGTGCCAGCAGCTTAGGGCAGCCGGGCGGGGCTTACAATGAGCAGTTCTTC
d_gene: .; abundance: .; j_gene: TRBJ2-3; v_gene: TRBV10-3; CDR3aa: CAISVTGRMDTQYF; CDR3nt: TGTGCCATCAGTGTGACAGGACGAATGGATACGCAGTATTTT
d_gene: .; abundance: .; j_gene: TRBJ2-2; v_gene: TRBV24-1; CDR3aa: CATSDSGQYTGELFF; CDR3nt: TGTGCCACCAGTGATTCCGGACAGTACACCGGGGAGCTGTTTTTT
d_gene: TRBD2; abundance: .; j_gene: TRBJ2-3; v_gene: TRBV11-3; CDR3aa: CASSLGAGVGDTQYF; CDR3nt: TGTGCCAGCAGTCTAGGGGCGGGAGTAGGAGATACGCAGTATTTT
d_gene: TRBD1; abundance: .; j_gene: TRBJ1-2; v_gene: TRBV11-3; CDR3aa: CASSGEGQSPYGYTF; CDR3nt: TGTGCCAGCAGCGGAGAGGGACAGAGCCCCTATGGCTACACCTTC
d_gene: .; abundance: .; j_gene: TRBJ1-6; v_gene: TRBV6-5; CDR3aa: CASSYGQKNSPLHF; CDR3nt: TGTGCCAGCAGTTACGGGCAGAAAAATTCACCCCTCCACTTT
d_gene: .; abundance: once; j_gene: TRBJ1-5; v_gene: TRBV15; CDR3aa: CATSNGELISQPQHF; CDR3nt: TGTGCCACCAGCAATGGGGAGCTGATCAGTCAGCCCCAGCATTTT
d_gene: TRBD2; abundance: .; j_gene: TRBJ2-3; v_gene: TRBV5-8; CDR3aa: CASSPRGAGDTQYF; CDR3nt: TGTGCCAGCAGCCCGCGGGGGGCCGGAGATACGCAGTATTTT
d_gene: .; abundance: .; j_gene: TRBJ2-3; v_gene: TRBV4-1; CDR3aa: CASSQAQGSADTQYF; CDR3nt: TGCGCCAGCAGCCAAGCCCAGGGCTCCGCAGATACGCAGTATTTT
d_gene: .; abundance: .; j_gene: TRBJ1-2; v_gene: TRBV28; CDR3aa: CASRPTGVRAFYGYTF; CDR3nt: TGTGCCTCCAGGCCTACAGGAGTTCGGGCTTTCTATGGCTACACCTTC
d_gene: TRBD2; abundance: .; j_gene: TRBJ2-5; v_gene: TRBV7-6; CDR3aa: CASSHSGGAGETQYF; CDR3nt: TGTGCCAGCAGCCATAGCGGGGGGGCCGGAGAGACCCAGTACTTC
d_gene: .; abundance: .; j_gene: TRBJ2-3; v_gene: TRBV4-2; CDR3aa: CASSLGTSTDTQYF; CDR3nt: TGTGCCAGCAGCCTCGGTACTAGCACAGATACGCAGTATTTT
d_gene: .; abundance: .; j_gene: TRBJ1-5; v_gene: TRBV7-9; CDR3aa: CASSTGNNQPQHF; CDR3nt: TGTGCCAGCAGCACCGGGAACAATCAGCCCCAGCATTTT
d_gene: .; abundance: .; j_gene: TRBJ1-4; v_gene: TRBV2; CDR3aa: CASSRAGEKLFF; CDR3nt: TGTGCCAGCAGTCGAGCAGGTGAAAAACTGTTTTTT
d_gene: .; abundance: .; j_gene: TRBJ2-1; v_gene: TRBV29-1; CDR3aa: CSVSGRGDEQFF; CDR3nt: TGCAGCGTGTCGGGTCGTGGAGATGAGCAGTTCTTC
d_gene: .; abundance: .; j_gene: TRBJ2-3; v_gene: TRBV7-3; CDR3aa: CASSAKLSDTQYF; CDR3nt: TGTGCCAGCAGCGCCAAACTGTCAGATACGCAGTATTTT
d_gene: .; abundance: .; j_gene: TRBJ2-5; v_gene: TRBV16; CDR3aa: CASSERGGPQETQYF; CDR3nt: TGTGCCAGCAGCGAAAGGGGCGGCCCACAAGAGACCCAGTACTTC
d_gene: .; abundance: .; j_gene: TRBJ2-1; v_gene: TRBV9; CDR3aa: CASSVGGTSYNEQFF; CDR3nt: TGTGCCAGCAGCGTAGGCGGGACCTCCTACAATGAGCAGTTCTTC
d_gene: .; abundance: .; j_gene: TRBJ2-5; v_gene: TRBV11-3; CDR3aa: CASSPRANPAETQYF; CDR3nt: TGTGCCAGCAGCCCGAGGGCTAACCCGGCGGAGACCCAGTACTTC
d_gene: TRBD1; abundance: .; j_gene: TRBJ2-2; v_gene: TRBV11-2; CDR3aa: CASSLVRGRVGELFF; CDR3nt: TGTGCCAGCAGCTTAGTGAGGGGGCGAGTCGGGGAGCTGTTTTTT
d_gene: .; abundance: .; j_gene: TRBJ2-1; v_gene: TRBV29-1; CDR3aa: CSVVLAGKYNEQFF; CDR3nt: TGCAGCGTTGTTCTGGCGGGGAAATACAATGAGCAGTTCTTC
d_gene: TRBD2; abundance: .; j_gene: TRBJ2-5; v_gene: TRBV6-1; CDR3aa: CASSEGLAGGQETQYF; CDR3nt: TGTGCCAGCAGTGAAGGACTAGCGGGGGGCCAAGAGACCCAGTACTTC
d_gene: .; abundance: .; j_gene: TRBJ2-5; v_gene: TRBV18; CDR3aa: CASSPRSLQETQYF; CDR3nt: TGTGCCAGCTCACCAAGGAGTCTCCAAGAGACCCAGTACTTC
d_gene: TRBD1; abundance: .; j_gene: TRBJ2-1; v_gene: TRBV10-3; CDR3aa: CAIRGGTGGMTAVLF; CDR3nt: TGTGCCATCAGGGGAGGGACAGGGGGGATGACAGCGGTGCTCTTC
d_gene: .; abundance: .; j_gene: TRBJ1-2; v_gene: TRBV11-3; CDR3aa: CASSLGTSDYGYTF; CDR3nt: TGTGCCAGCAGCTTAGGAACGAGCGACTATGGCTACACCTTC
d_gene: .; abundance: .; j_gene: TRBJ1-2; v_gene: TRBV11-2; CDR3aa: CASSMGLGDYGYTF; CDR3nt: TGTGCCAGCAGCATGGGTTTAGGGGACTATGGCTACACCTTC
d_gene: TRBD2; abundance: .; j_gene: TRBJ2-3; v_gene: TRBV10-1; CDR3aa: CASSQDREREGTDTQYF; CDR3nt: TGCGCCAGCAGTCAGGACAGGGAGCGGGAGGGGACAGATACGCAGTATTTT
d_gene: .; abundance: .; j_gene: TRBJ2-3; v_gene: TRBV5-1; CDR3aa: CASSLGGASTDTQYF; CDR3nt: TGCGCCAGCAGCTTGGGGGGCGCGAGCACAGATACGCAGTATTTT
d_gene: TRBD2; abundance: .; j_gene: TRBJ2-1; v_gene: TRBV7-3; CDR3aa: CASSLAGSGNEQFF; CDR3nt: TGTGCCAGCAGTTTAGCGGGATCAGGCAATGAGCAGTTCTTC
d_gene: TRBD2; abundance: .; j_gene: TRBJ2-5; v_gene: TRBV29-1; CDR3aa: CSVERTSGKETQYF; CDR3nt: TGCAGCGTAGAAAGGACTAGCGGGAAAGAGACCCAGTACTTC
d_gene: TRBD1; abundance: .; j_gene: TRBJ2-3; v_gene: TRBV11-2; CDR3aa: CASSPGTGYGTDTQYF; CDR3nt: TGTGCCAGCAGCCCCGGGACAGGGTATGGTACAGATACGCAGTATTTT
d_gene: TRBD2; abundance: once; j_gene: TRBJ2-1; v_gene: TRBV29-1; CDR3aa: CSVAFLAGGFDEQFF; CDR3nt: TGCAGCGTTGCTTTCCTAGCGGGAGGGTTCGATGAGCAGTTCTTC
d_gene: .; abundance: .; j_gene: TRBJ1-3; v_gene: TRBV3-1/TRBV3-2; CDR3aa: CASSQIGEYTIYF; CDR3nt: TGTGCCAGCAGCCAAATCGGGGAGTACACCATATATTTT
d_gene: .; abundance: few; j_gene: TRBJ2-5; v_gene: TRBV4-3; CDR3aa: CASSQEGVGQETQYF; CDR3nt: TGCGCCAGCAGCCAAGAAGGAGTTGGACAAGAGACCCAGTACTTC
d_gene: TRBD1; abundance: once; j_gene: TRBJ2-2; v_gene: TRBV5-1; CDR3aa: CASSQQGPEDTGELFF; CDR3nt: TGCGCCAGCAGCCAACAGGGGCCAGAAGACACCGGGGAGCTGTTTTTT
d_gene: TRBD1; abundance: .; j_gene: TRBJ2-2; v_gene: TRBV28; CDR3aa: CASLGQAITGELFF; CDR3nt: TGTGCCAGTTTGGGACAGGCGATTACCGGGGAGCTGTTTTTT
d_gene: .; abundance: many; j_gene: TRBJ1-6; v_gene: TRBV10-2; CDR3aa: CASSELGNSPLHF; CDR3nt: TGCGCCAGCAGTGAGCTCGGGAATTCACCCCTCCACTTT
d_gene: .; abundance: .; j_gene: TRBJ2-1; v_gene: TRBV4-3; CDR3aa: CASSQVAGPLEQFF; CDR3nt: TGCGCCAGCAGCCAAGTTGCGGGGCCCCTTGAGCAGTTCTTC
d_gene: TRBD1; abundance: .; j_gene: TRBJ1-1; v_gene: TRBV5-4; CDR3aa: CASSFVTGVTEAFF; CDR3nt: TGTGCCAGCAGCTTTGTGACAGGGGTAACTGAAGCTTTCTTT
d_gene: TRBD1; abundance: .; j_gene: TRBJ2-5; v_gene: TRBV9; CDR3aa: CASSVGLRDRGLETQYF; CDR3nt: TGTGCCAGCAGCGTAGGGCTCCGGGACAGGGGGCTTGAGACCCAGTACTTC
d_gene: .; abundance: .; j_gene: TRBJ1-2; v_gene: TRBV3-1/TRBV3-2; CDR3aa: CASSQDLQAYGYTF; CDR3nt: TGTGCCAGCAGCCAAGATTTACAAGCGTATGGCTACACCTTC
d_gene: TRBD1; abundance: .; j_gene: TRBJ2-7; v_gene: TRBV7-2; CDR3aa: CASSLVGTASYEQYF; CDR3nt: TGTGCCAGCAGCTTAGTGGGGACAGCGTCTTACGAGCAGTACTTC
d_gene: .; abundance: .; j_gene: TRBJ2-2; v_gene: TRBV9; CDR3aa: CASSVEFSFGGSGELFF; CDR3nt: TGTGCCAGCAGCGTAGAATTCTCCTTTGGGGGGTCCGGGGAGCTGTTTTTT